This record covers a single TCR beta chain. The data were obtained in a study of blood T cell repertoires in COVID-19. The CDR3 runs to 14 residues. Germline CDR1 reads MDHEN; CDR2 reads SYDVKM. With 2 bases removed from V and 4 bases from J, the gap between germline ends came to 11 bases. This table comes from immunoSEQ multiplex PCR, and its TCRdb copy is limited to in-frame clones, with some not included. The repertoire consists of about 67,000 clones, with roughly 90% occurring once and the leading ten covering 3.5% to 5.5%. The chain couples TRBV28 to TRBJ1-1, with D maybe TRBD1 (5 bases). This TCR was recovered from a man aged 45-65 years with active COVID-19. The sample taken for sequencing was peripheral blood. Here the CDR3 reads CASSLSGGGTEAFF. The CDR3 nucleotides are TGTGCCAGCAGTTTAAGTGGGGGGGGCACTGAAGCTTTCTTT.